Shown below are 5 T cell receptor beta chains from a single sample sequenced in a study of shared clonotypes between healthy human individuals. Sequencing was performed with immunoSEQ multiplex PCR; in TCRdb, only in-frame clones are kept and a portion is missing. Of hundreds of thousands of clones in the sample, 90% to 96% were seen once. Sequencing input: naive CD4+ T cells sorted from blood. Sample subset: CD45RA+ positively selected. The receptor set was obtained from a woman aged 25 to 39 in good health.

The chain joins TRBV16 to TRBJ2-7, with TRBD1 identical over 8 bases. V trimming: 5 bases; J trimming: 9 bases; junction bases outside the gene matches: 12. The length of the CDR3 is 14 residues. In germline, CDR1 is KGHSY, CDR2 FQNENV. CDR3 protein: CASSTRDRILGQYF. The DNA for the CDR3 is TGTGCCAGCAGCACCCGGGACAGGATCCTAGGGCAGTACTTC.

J is TRBJ2-3 and V is TRBV5-4, with a possible D match to TRBD2 (6 bases). This CDR3 is built from 16 residues. Trimming left V 0 bases short and J 2 bases short, with 13 bases between. The germline gives CDR1 SGHNT, CDR2 YYREEE (reference sequence). The CDR3 spells CASSLVASGDTDTQYF. DNA of the CDR3: TGTGCCAGCAGCTTGGTGGCATCGGGGGACACAGATACGCAGTATTTT.

The V and J genes are TRBV7-9 and TRBJ1-1; TRBD1 agrees at 7 bases. With V trimmed by 2 bases and J by 1 base, 4 bases remained unmatched. CDR1 is SEHNR, CDR2 FQNEAQ, per germline (reference sequence). This CDR3 is 15 amino acids long. Written as DNA, the CDR3 is TGTGCCAGCAGCTTACCGGAGGGGGCGAACACTGAAGCTTTCTTT. As protein: CASSLPEGANTEAFF.

The gene calls are TRBV6-5 and TRBJ1-1; no reliable D call. The V gene's germline CDR1 is MNHEY and CDR2 SVGAGI. Trimming took off 2 bases at V and 8 bases at J, with 12 bases between the two ends. The CDR3 runs to 13 residues. The CDR3 bases are TGTGCCAGCAGTTACGAACGGGGTCTAGAAGCTTTCTTT. Its translation is CASSYERGLEAFF.

This clone was detected once. The genes are TRBV27 and TRBJ2-3, with D unresolved. Germline-derived CDR1 and CDR2 are MNHEY and SMNVEV (reference sequence). This CDR3 has 14 amino acids. With 3 bases removed from V and 0 bases from J, the gap between germline ends came to 7 bases. CDR3 DNA sequence: TGTGCCAGCAGTTTCCACTCTAGCACAGATACGCAGTATTTT. Residues: CASSFHSSTDTQYF.